This TCR beta chain comes out of a study of T cell repertoires in cytomegalovirus infection. This clonotype has more than one count but fewer than ten. The CDR3 is 16 amino acids. The germline CDR1 and CDR2 sequences are SNHLY and FYNNEI. Germline trimming cut 5 bases from V and 4 bases from J; bases unmatched to any gene: 4. TCRdb analysed the reads with MiXCR anew, one entry per CDR3 protein. Among roughly 320,000 distinct CDR3 sequences listed, more than 8% were seen once. Sequencing was performed on PBMCs. This TCR was recovered from a human donor in good health (CMV status not recorded). Some clones in this sample may be carry-over from other donors' samples. The chain joins TRBV2 to TRBJ2-3; 15 bases line up with TRBD2. CDR3 sequence: CASSWTSGRASDTQYF. CDR3 nucleotide sequence: TGTGCCAGCAGTTGGACTAGCGGGAGGGCTTCAGATACGCAGTATTTT.